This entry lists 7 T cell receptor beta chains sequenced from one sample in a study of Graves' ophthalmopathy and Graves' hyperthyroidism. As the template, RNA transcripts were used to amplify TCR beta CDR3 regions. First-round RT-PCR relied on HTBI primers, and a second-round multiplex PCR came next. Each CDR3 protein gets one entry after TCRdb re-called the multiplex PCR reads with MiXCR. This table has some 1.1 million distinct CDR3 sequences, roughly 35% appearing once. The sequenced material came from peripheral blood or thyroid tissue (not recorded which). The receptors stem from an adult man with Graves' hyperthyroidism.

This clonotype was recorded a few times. The CDR3 coding sequence is TGTGCCAGCAGTTTATCCAGAGGAAGGAATGAAAAACTGTTTTTT. This sequence encodes CASSLSRGRNEKLFF. The chain has TRBV27 and TRBJ1-4; D remains ambiguous. The germline V and J ends were trimmed by 0 bases and 5 bases, with 10 bases remaining between them. CDR1 MNHEY and CDR2 SMNVEV come from the germline V gene (reference sequence). The CDR3 runs 15 residues.

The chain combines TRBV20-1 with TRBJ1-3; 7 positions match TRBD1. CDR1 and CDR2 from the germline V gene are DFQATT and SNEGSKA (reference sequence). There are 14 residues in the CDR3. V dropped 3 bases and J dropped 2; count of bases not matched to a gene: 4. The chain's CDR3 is CSARSTGTGNTIYF. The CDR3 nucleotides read TGCAGTGCTAGGTCGACAGGGACTGGAAACACCATATATTTT.

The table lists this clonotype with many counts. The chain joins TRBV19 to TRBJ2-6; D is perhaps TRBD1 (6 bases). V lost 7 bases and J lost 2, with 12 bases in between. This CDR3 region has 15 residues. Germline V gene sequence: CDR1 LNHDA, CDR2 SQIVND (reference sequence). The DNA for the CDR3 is TGTGCCAGTACCCAGACAGGTGCTGGGGCCAACGTCCTGACTTTC. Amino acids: CASTQTGAGANVLTF.

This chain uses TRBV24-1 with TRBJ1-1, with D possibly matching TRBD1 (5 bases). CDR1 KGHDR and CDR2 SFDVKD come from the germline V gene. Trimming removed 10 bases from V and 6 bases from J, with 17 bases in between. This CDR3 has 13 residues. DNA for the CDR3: TGTGCCACAAAGGCAGACGGGGCCGCTGAAGCTTTCTTT. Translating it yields CATKADGAAEAFF.

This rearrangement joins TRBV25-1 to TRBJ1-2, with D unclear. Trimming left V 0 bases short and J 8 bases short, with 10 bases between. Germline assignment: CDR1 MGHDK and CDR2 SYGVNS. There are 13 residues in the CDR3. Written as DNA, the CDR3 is TGTGCCAGCAGTGAATATTCCGGTCGGGGCTACACCTTC. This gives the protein CASSEYSGRGYTF.

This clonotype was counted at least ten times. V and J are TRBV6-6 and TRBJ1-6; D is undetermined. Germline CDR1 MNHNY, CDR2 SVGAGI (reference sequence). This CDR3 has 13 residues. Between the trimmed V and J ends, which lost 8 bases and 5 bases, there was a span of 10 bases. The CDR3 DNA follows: TGTGCCAGCGGAGCCGGAGATAATTCACCCCTCCACTTT. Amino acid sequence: CASGAGDNSPLHF.

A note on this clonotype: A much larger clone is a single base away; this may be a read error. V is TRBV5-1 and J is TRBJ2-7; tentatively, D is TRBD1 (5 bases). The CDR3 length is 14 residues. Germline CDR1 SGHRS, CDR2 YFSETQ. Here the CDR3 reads CASRLRRQFREQYF. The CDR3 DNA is TGCGCCAGCCGCTTGCGTCGACAGTTCCGTGAGCAGTACTTC.